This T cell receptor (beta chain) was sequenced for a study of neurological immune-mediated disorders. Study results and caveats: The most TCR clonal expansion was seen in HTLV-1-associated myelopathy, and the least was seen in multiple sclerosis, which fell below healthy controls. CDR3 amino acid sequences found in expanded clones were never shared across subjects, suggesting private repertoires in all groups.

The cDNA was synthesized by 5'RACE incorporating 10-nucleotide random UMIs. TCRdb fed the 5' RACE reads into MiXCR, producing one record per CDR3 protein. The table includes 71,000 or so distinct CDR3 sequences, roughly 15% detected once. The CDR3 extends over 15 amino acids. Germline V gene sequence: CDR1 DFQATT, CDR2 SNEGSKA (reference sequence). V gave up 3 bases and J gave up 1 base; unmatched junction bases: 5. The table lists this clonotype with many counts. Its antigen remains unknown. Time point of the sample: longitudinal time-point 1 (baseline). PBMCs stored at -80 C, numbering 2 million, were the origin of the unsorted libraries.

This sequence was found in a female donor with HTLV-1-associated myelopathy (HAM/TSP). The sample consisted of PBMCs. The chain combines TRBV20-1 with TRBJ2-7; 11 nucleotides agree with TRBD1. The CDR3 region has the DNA TGCAGTGCTAGGCCAGGACAGGGGGCGTCCTACGAGCAGTACTTC. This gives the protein CSARPGQGASYEQYF.